This T cell receptor (beta chain) was profiled in a study of cytomegalovirus exposure and HLA in healthy donors. Study-wide results and limits: A list of approximately 160 TCR beta chains associated with cytomegalovirus was given. In a later analysis, donors in an Asian-associated ancestry cluster reportedly had fewer N-insertions in productive TCRs than the cohort mean. In a later analysis, parvovirus B19, influenza, CMV and Epstein-Barr virus appeared linked to several top co-occurrence clusters. TRBV6-2, TRBV6-3 and some other V segments were excluded as indistinguishable.

In the case of this clone: Its antigen is undetermined.

With V trimmed by 0 bases and J by 7 bases, 5 bases remained unmatched. This CDR3 spans 15 amino acids. Germline lookup yields CDR1 SGDLS and CDR2 YYNGEE. PCR was performed using 60 Vbeta and 13 Jbeta primers. Assay used: immunoSEQ multiplex PCR; TCRdb lists only in-frame clones, some missing. The sample has roughly 98,000 clones, roughly 74% seen once; the top ten hold 13% to 15%. The chain employs TRBV9 and TRBJ2-3; 10 nucleotides align to TRBD2. The sequenced sample consisted of PBMCs. This clonotype was sampled from a woman aged 70-85 years in good health and CMV-seropositive. The CDR3, as DNA: TGTGCCAGCAGCGTAGATACTAGCGGGGCGTATACGCAGTATTTT. The encoded protein is CASSVDTSGAYTQYF.